This TCR beta chain emerged from a study of blood T cell repertoires in COVID-19. In the study overall: The analysed material was cDNA or gDNA that came from T cells, B-cell-depleted T cells, or PBMCs.

Authors' methods: Using reference gene primer amplification, nucleated cell counts were estimated. Generated by immunoSEQ multiplex PCR, the TCRdb table keeps only in-frame clones and is missing some. V and J calls and clone size follow that table, whereas D and trimming were derived from the DNA. The sample has 250,000 to 300,000 clones, roughly 86% seen once; the top ten hold approximately 11%. Material: peripheral blood. The receptor was isolated from a woman in her 30s with COVID-19, enrolled during active disease.

The CDR3 nucleotides are TGTGCCAGCAGCAGGGACAGGACTCAATCGAGTCCGCAGTATTTT. It is translated as CASSRDRTQSSPQYF. This chain joins TRBV7-6 and TRBJ2-3; 8 bases fit TRBD1. V trimming: 5 bases; J trimming: 10 bases; junction bases outside the gene matches: 14. Per the germline V gene, CDR1 is SGHVS and CDR2 is FNYEAQ. This CDR3 is 15 amino acids long.